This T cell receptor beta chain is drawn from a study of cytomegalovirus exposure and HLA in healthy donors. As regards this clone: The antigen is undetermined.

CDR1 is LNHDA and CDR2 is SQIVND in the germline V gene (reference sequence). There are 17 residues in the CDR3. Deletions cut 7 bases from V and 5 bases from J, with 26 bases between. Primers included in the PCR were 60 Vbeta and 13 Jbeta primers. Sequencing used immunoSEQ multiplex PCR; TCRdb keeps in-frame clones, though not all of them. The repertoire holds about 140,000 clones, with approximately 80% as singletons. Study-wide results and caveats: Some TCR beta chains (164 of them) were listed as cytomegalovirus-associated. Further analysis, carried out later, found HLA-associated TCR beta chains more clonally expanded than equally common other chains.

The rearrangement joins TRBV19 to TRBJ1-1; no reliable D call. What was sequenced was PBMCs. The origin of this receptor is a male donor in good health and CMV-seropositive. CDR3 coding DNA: TGTGCCAGTATGCCCATAGGGCTCCTTCCCGGGAAGACTGAAGCTTTCTTT. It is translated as CASMPIGLLPGKTEAFF.